This entry lists 32 T cell receptor beta chains sequenced from one sample in a study of blood T cell repertoires in COVID-19 (dated by TCRdb to 2019 to 2021). The library was prepared using the immunoSEQ multiplex PCR assay. TCRdb carries this immuneACCESS record with in-frame sequences only. Its versions omit some clonotypes, under half of them owing to an unresolved V gene in the studies checked, with the rest unexplained. For this sample the table gives more than 85,000 clones, of which roughly 82% were detected only once. The top ten constitute more than 20% of the sample. The sample was peripheral blood. The source of these receptors is a man aged 55-75 years with acute or convalescent COVID-19.

The chain couples TRBV28 to TRBJ2-7; unclear D gene. The CDR3 is made up of 12 amino acids. V was cut by 2 bases and J by 4 bases, with 6 bases left in between. From germline, CDR1 is MDHEN and CDR2 SYDVKM. CDR3: CASSLGQYEQYF. The CDR3 DNA is TGTGCCAGCAGTTTAGGGCAGTACGAGCAGTACTTC.

The chain is built from TRBV7-2 and TRBJ2-1, with 10 nucleotides matching TRBD2. This CDR3 has 15 residues. V shed 2 bases, J shed 10 bases, and the junction held 8 bases outside the gene matches. The germline CDR1 and CDR2 sequences are SGHTA and FQGNSA. CDR3 residues: CASSLRSGGSREQFF. CDR3 DNA sequence: TGTGCCAGCAGCTTACGTAGCGGGGGGTCTAGGGAGCAGTTCTTC.

The chain carries TRBV28 and TRBJ2-3; the D gene is possibly TRBD2 (6 bases). V was cut by 11 bases and J by 4 bases, with 16 bases left in between. The CDR3 is 13 residues long. Germline V gene data show CDR1 as MDHEN and CDR2 as SYDVKM. DNA of the CDR3: TGTGCCTCCAGGAGGGGTGTGGCAGATACGCAGTATTTT. Its translation: CASRRGVADTQYF.

In its sample, this clone was seen once. The rearrangement joins TRBV6-2 or TRBV6-3 to TRBJ2-6, with 9 bases fitting TRBD1. The CDR3 sequence is 18 residues long. The V segment lost 2 bases and the J segment 0 bases; nucleotides outside the gene matches: 5. Germline V gives CDR1 MNHEY, CDR2 SVGEGT. The CDR3 loop reads CASSYPGQGNSGANVLTF. CDR3 sequence (DNA): TGTGCCAGCAGTTACCCCGGACAGGGGAACTCTGGGGCCAACGTCCTGACTTTC.

This chain connects TRBV24-1 to TRBJ1-5, with D hard to call. Germline assignment: CDR1 KGHDR and CDR2 SFDVKD. V shed 1 base and J shed 7 bases, with 7 bases lying between them. The CDR3 is 13 residues long. Written as DNA, the CDR3 is TGTGCCACCAGTGATTTCGGCGGGCAGCCCCAGCATTTT. This encodes CATSDFGGQPQHF.

The V and J genes are TRBV30 and TRBJ2-1, with D possibly TRBD2 on 6 matching bases. Germline V CDR1 and CDR2: GTSNPN, SVGIG (reference sequence). V was trimmed by 8 bases and J by 7 bases, leaving 18 bases between them. The CDR3 covers 13 residues. CDR3 DNA: TGTGCCGCACTCGGGGGATCTACAAATGAGCAGTTCTTC. Its protein product is CAALGGSTNEQFF.

The V call is TRBV7-9, the J call TRBJ2-7; D is unclear. The CDR3 contains 14 residues. V gave up 3 bases and J gave up 2 bases, with 11 bases separating them. Germline CDR1 reads SEHNR; CDR2 reads FQNEAQ (reference sequence). The CDR3 bases are TGTGCCAGCAGCTTCTCCCAACAGACCTACGAGCAGTACGTC. Its translation: CASSFSQQTYEQYV.

The V and J genes are TRBV19 and TRBJ1-2, with 7 bases fitting TRBD1. J was trimmed by 4 bases and V by 5 bases; bases with no gene match: 10. The CDR3 is made up of 15 amino acids. The V gene's germline CDR1 is LNHDA and CDR2 SQIVND (reference sequence). The CDR3 nucleotides are TGTGCCAGTAGTCCATGGACAGGCGAAACCTATGGCTACACCTTC. Protein product: CASSPWTGETYGYTF.

The J gene is TRBJ1-2, the V gene TRBV7-8; TRBD1 matches 7 bases. Germline V gene lookup returns CDR1 SGHVS and CDR2 FQNEAQ. V trimming: 5 bases; J trimming: 2 bases; junction bases outside the gene matches: 8. This CDR3 has 15 amino acids. The CDR3 is CASSRTGQANYGYTF. CDR3 sequence (DNA): TGTGCCAGCAGCCGGACAGGACAGGCGAACTATGGCTACACCTTC.

This clone was found once. The rearrangement links TRBV7-2 to TRBJ2-1; D is uncertain. This CDR3 contains 14 residues. Trimming removed 0 bases at V and 3 bases at J, with 6 bases between. Germline V CDR1 and CDR2: SGHTA, FQGNSA. CDR3: CASSLALGYNEQFF. CDR3 coding DNA: TGTGCCAGCAGCTTAGCGCTAGGCTACAATGAGCAGTTCTTC. The full variable domain, completed using reference TRBV7-2 and TRBJ2-1, is GAGVSQSPSNKVTEKGKDVELRCDPISGHTALYWYRQSLGQGLEFLIYFQGNSAPDKSGLPSDRFSAERTGGSVSTLTIQRTQQEDSAVYLCASSLALGYNEQFFGPGTRLTVL.

This clone occurred once. The chain couples TRBV28 to TRBJ2-5; 9 nucleotides agree with TRBD1. The CDR3 has 18 amino acids. The germline gives CDR1 MDHEN, CDR2 SYDVKM. The junction had 14 bases not matched to a gene; V was cut back by 5 bases and J by 1 base. Here the CDR3 reads CASSQTNRGRSSQETQYF. The CDR3 DNA is TGTGCCAGCAGTCAAACTAACAGGGGGCGCTCTAGCCAAGAGACCCAGTACTTC.

The V and J genes are TRBV6-2 or TRBV6-3 and TRBJ1-2; D ambiguous. V lost 1 base and J lost 8, with 11 bases in between. Germline assignment: CDR1 MNHEY and CDR2 SVGEGT. The CDR3 runs to 13 residues. This chain's CDR3 is CASSYYRGGGYTF. In DNA, the CDR3 is TGTGCCAGCAGTTACTACCGGGGAGGAGGCTACACCTTC.

The J gene is TRBJ1-1, the V gene TRBV29-1; D is undetermined. Germline CDR1 is SQVTM and CDR2 is ANQGSEA. This CDR3 has 12 amino acids. Trimming took off 6 bases at V and 3 bases at J, with 11 bases between the two ends. CDR3 residues: CSVRFVDTEAFF. The CDR3 region has the DNA TGCAGCGTGCGGTTTGTGGACACTGAAGCTTTCTTT.

The genes are TRBV5-4 and TRBJ1-2; maybe TRBD1 (6 bases). V shed 1 base and J shed 7 bases, with 17 bases lying between them. Germline V lookup: CDR1 SGHNT, CDR2 YYREEE (reference sequence). The CDR3 has 15 residues. The CDR3 coding sequence is TGTGCCAGCAGCTTGCCCGGGACACTCCCATCTGGCTACACCTTC. Protein: CASSLPGTLPSGYTF.

This clone is a singleton in its sample. The chain recombines TRBV3-1 (or the pseudogene TRBV3-2) with TRBJ1-1; D is perhaps TRBD1 (6 bases). V was cut by 3 bases and J by 1 base, with 9 bases left in between. This CDR3 spans 14 amino acids. From germline, CDR1 is LGHDT and CDR2 YNNKEL (reference sequence). CDR3: CASSQVQGNTEAFF. CDR3 in DNA: TGTGCCAGCAGCCAGGTACAGGGGAACACTGAAGCTTTCTTT.

The J gene is TRBJ1-2, the V gene TRBV5-1; 9 bases agree with TRBD1. The V and J ends lost 3 bases and 8 bases, in that order; junction bases with no gene match: 8. Germline V gene sequence: CDR1 SGHRS, CDR2 YFSETQ. The CDR3 is made up of 14 amino acids. CDR3 sequence reads: CASSWDRASRGYTF. In nucleotides, the CDR3 is TGCGCCAGCAGCTGGGACAGGGCGTCACGGGGCTACACCTTC.

This clone was seen a few times. The chain joins TRBV11-2 to TRBJ2-1; TRBD2 matches 13 bases. V gave up 4 bases and J gave up 4 bases; unmatched junction bases: 1. Germline loops: CDR1 SGHAT, CDR2 FQNNGV. The CDR3 totals 15 residues. CDR3 nucleotide sequence: TGTGCCAGCAGCTGGACTAGCGGGGGATACAATGAGCAGTTCTTC. Translating gives CASSWTSGGYNEQFF.

This chain joins TRBV19 and TRBJ2-3; possible D gene TRBD1, 6 bases. CDR3 length: 15 amino acids. With 6 bases removed from V and 3 bases from J, the gap between germline ends came to 16 bases. CDR1 LNHDA and CDR2 SQIVND come from the germline V gene (reference sequence). This CDR3 reads CASSRKDRETDTQYF. CDR3 DNA sequence: TGTGCCAGTAGCCGGAAGGACAGAGAGACAGATACGCAGTATTTT.

The chain combines TRBV28 with TRBJ2-6, with D perhaps TRBD1 (6 bases). Trimming removed 4 bases at V and 2 bases at J, with 6 bases between. The V gene's germline CDR1 is MDHEN and CDR2 SYDVKM. The CDR3 has 14 residues. CDR3 nucleotides: TGTGCCAGCAGTTCAGGGGCTGGGGCCAACGTCCTGACTTTC. Protein: CASSSGAGANVLTF.

The chain uses TRBV5-5 and TRBJ1-6; TRBD1 might be the D (5 bases). This CDR3 has 14 residues. Trimming took off 4 bases at V and 4 bases at J, with 9 bases between the two ends. Germline values: CDR1 SGHKS, CDR2 YYEKEE (reference sequence). CDR3 sequence reads: CASSPGTYNSPLHF. DNA for the CDR3: TGTGCCAGCAGCCCCGGGACTTATAATTCACCCCTCCACTTT.

This clone was detected only once. The chain joins TRBV30 to TRBJ1-3; D is uncertain. The germline V and J ends were trimmed by 5 bases and 1 base, with 3 bases remaining between them. The CDR3 is made up of 11 amino acids. CDR1 and CDR2 from the germline V gene are GTSNPN and SVGIG (reference sequence). CDR3 loop: CAWASGNTIYF. Written as DNA, the CDR3 is TGTGCCTGGGCTTCTGGAAACACCATATATTTT.

The chain recombines TRBV28 with TRBJ1-1; D may be TRBD1 (5 bases). The germline V gene has CDR1 MDHEN and CDR2 SYDVKM. V was cut by 8 bases and J by 10 bases, with 14 bases left in between. This CDR3 is built from 11 residues. The CDR3 sequence is CASELGGGAFF. CDR3 coding DNA: TGTGCCAGCGAATTGGGGGGTGGAGCTTTCTTT.

The rearrangement uses TRBV9 and TRBJ2-1; 10 nucleotides match TRBD2. In germline, CDR1 is SGDLS, CDR2 YYNGEE. The CDR3 has 16 amino acids. V shed 0 bases, J shed 8 bases, and the junction held 8 bases outside the gene matches. The CDR3 DNA reads TGTGCCAGCAGCGTAGCTGAGCGGGGGGGCTATGATGAGCAGTTCTTC. Encoded protein: CASSVAERGGYDEQFF.

The chain is built from TRBV7-9 and TRBJ1-1; maybe TRBD1 (5 bases). Deletions cut 6 bases from V and 2 bases from J, with 16 bases between. Germline loops: CDR1 SEHNR, CDR2 FQNEAQ (reference sequence). The CDR3 spans 15 residues. The CDR3 DNA sequence: TGTGCCAGCAGTCGAGGCGGGGCGGGTAACACTGAAGCTTTCTTT. Translated: CASSRGGAGNTEAFF.

V and J are TRBV6-1 and TRBJ2-2; possibly TRBD2 for D (7 bases). The CDR3 sequence is 16 residues long. Germline V gene lookup returns CDR1 MNHNS and CDR2 SASEGT. The V end lost 1 base, the J end lost 5 bases, and 14 bases lay between the germline ends. The CDR3 is CASSEEVGGRTGELFF. CDR3 nucleotide sequence: TGTGCCAGCAGTGAAGAAGTGGGGGGGCGGACCGGGGAGCTGTTTTTT.

This clone was recorded once. The J gene is TRBJ2-1, the V gene TRBV19, with D possibly being TRBD2 (5 bases). Trimming removed 4 bases at V and 8 bases at J, with 15 bases between. Germline assignment: CDR1 LNHDA and CDR2 SQIVND (reference sequence). This CDR3 has 14 amino acids. DNA for the CDR3: TGTGCCAGTAGTACTCTGGGGTCGAGGGATGAGCAGTTCTTC. Its translation: CASSTLGSRDEQFF.

The chain couples TRBV3-1 (or the pseudogene TRBV3-2) to TRBJ2-1; 11 nucleotides agree with TRBD2. CDR1 LGHDT and CDR2 YNNKEL come from the germline V gene (reference sequence). Trimming at V came to 5 bases and at J to 7 bases, leaving 10 bases not matched to a gene. The CDR3 covers 16 residues. CDR3 DNA sequence: TGTGCCAGCAGCTCCCATAGCGGGGGGGCCGGGAATGAGCAGTTCTTC. This translates into CASSSHSGGAGNEQFF.

The V and J genes are TRBV11-2 and TRBJ2-7; the D gene is possibly TRBD1 (6 bases). CDR3 length: 11 amino acids. Trimming cost V 10 bases and J 6 bases, with 13 bases left between them. Germline values: CDR1 SGHAT, CDR2 FQNNGV. The CDR3 is CATKGGGEQYF. In DNA, the CDR3 is TGTGCCACTAAAGGGGGTGGCGAGCAGTACTTC. The full variable domain, its missing parts supplied by reference TRBV11-2 and TRBJ2-7, is EAGVAQSPRYKIIEKRQSVAFWCNPISGHATLYWYQQILGQGPKLLIQFQNNGVVDDSQLPKDRFSAERLKGVDSTLKIQPAKLEDSAVYLCATKGGGEQYFGPGTRLTVT.

The rearrangement joins TRBV19 to TRBJ2-5; 11 bases are shared with TRBD2. Losses at the gene ends were 4 bases for V and 9 bases for J; bases not matched to a gene: 10. The CDR3 runs 15 residues. Per germline, CDR1 LNHDA and CDR2 SQIVND (reference sequence). The CDR3 nucleotides read TGTGCCAGTAGTAAGGCTAGCGGGGGGCCAGGGGCCCAGTACTTC. It translates to CASSKASGGPGAQYF. Full variable domain (outside the CDR3, taken from reference TRBV19 and TRBJ2-5): DGGITQSPKYLFRKEGQNVTLSCEQNLNHDAMYWYRQDPGQGLRLIYYSQIVNDFQKGDIAEGYSVSREKKESFPLTVTSAQKNPTAFYLCASSKASGGPGAQYFGPGTRLLVL.

The rearrangement joins TRBV7-9 to TRBJ2-1; possible D gene TRBD1, 6 bases. V dropped 5 bases and J dropped 4 bases, with 18 bases sitting between them. There are 16 residues in the CDR3. Germline-derived CDR1 and CDR2 are SEHNR and FQNEAQ (reference sequence). The CDR3 DNA reads TGTGCCAGCAGCCTAAGGGGGTCGTCCATTTACAATGAGCAGTTCTTC. This gives the protein CASSLRGSSIYNEQFF.

As DNA, the CDR3 is TGTGCCAGCAGTTACGGCGGGACAGGGAATGTCGAGCAGTACTTC. Protein product: CASSYGGTGNVEQYF. This chain joins TRBV6-6 and TRBJ2-7, with 9 bases fitting TRBD1. Germline CDR1 reads MNHNY; CDR2 reads SVGAGI (reference sequence). Unmatched junction bases numbered 8, after V lost 2 bases and J lost 6 bases. The CDR3 extends over 15 amino acids.

The chain employs TRBV6-5 and TRBJ2-5, with 10 bases aligning to TRBD2. This CDR3 is built from 14 residues. From germline, CDR1 is MNHEY and CDR2 SVGAGI. Unmatched junction bases numbered 3, after V lost 6 bases and J lost 2 bases. CDR3 sequence reads: CASSQAGGQETQYF. CDR3 bases: TGTGCCAGCAGCCAAGCGGGGGGGCAAGAGACCCAGTACTTC.